This T cell receptor (beta chain) was sequenced in a study of regulatory T cells in long-lasting Graves disease. Germline-derived CDR1 and CDR2 are SNHLY and FYNNEI. The CDR3 sequence is 10 residues long. TCR beta libraries were built with iRepertoire HTBI primers and Arm-PCR of CDR3 regions. MiXCR, run by TCRdb on the multiplex PCR reads, gives a single entry per CDR3 protein. The sample shows some 440,000 distinct CDR3 sequences, around 20% of them seen only once. This clonotype was observed at least ten times. At one of its ends the junction is not consistent with the germline gene, which may arise from a read error. Described time point: persistent/refractory GD, antithyroid drugs over 5 years with positive TRAb. From RNA extracted from PBMCs, the TCR library was made.

The chain combines TRBV2 with TRBJ1-2; no clear D gene. Material: peripheral blood mononuclear cells (PBMCs), obtained when the disease was refractory, from a patient treated with antithyroid drugs. The sequence was obtained from a female donor with Graves disease. CDR3 DNA: TGTGCCAGCAGTGAAGCGCGGCAGAACTTC. Protein product: CASSEARQNF.